This T cell receptor beta chain was recorded in a study of blood T cell repertoires in COVID-19. Overall study context: The origin of the acute and convalescent COVID-19 samples was the United States, Italy and Spain. The cDNA or gDNA used as material had been derived from T cells, B-cell-depleted T cells, or PBMCs.

V lost 2 bases and J 0 bases, leaving 15 bases between the germline ends. CDR3 length equals 17 residues. Per germline, CDR1 LNHDA and CDR2 SQIVND (reference sequence). In the source study's methods: The assay estimated nucleated cells by amplifying reference gene primers. This table comes from immunoSEQ multiplex PCR, and its TCRdb copy is limited to in-frame clones, with some not included. V, J and clone size are taken as reported in that table, and D and trimming were inferred from the DNA itself. The data hold about 190,000 clones, with approximately 79% observed a single time. The rearrangement uses TRBV19 and TRBJ2-3; D not resolved. Sequences were obtained from peripheral blood. This TCR derives from a woman aged 70-85 years with acute or convalescent COVID-19. CDR3 protein: CASSIRRGRPSTDTQYF. CDR3 coding DNA: TGTGCCAGTAGTATAAGGCGCGGCAGACCTAGCACAGATACGCAGTATTTT.